The 32 T cell receptor beta chains listed next were all sequenced from one sample in a study of blood T cell repertoires in COVID-19. The repertoire was sequenced with immunoSEQ multiplex PCR; TCRdb's copy has only in-frame clones and lacks some. The table includes some 120,000 clones, roughly 80% detected once. The sample consisted of peripheral blood. These receptors were obtained from a man aged 60 to 75 with acute or convalescent COVID-19.

The genes are TRBV7-3 and TRBJ1-1; no firm D call. This CDR3 has 14 amino acids. Germline CDR1 SGHTA, CDR2 FQGTGA. Trimming took off 2 bases at V and 4 bases at J, with 11 bases between the two ends. The CDR3 loop is CASSLRGGITEAFF. The CDR3 DNA reads as TGTGCCAGCAGCTTACGTGGAGGCATCACTGAAGCTTTCTTT. The full variable domain, completed using reference TRBV7-3 and TRBJ1-1, is GAGVSQTPSNKVTEKGKYVELRCDPISGHTALYWYRQSLGQGPEFLIYFQGTGAADDSGLPNDRFFAVRPEGSVSTLKIQRTERGDSAVYLCASSLRGGITEAFFGQGTRLTVV.

The rearrangement uses TRBV30 and TRBJ1-2; possible D gene TRBD1, 5 bases. Trimming cost V 6 bases and J 2 bases, with 16 bases left between them. This CDR3 region has 14 residues. Germline CDR1 is GTSNPN and CDR2 is SVGIG (reference sequence). The CDR3 sequence: CACQRTRTNYGYTF. DNA for the CDR3: TGTGCCTGCCAGAGGACACGCACAAACTATGGCTACACCTTC.

This clone showed up just once. This rearrangement joins TRBV14 to TRBJ2-2; 8 bases align to TRBD2. This CDR3 is built from 17 residues. Trimming removed 0 bases from V and 4 bases from J; junction bases left unmatched: 7. Germline values: CDR1 SGHDN, CDR2 FVKESK. The CDR3 loop is CASSQELPGGPTGELFF. The CDR3 DNA reads as TGTGCCAGCAGCCAAGAATTGCCGGGAGGGCCCACCGGGGAGCTGTTTTTT.

The chain joins TRBV2 to TRBJ1-2; no definite D call. V dropped 4 bases and J dropped 4 bases, with 10 bases sitting between them. The CDR3 has 13 amino acids. In germline, CDR1 is SNHLY, CDR2 FYNNEI. The CDR3 reads CASSAEGVYGYTF. For the CDR3, the DNA is TGTGCCAGCAGTGCGGAGGGCGTCTATGGCTACACCTTC.

This chain joins TRBV11-2 and TRBJ2-1; TRBD1 agrees at 7 bases. V was clipped by 7 bases and J by 7 bases; unmatched bases: 10. Germline CDR1 reads SGHAT; CDR2 reads FQNNGV. There are 14 residues in the CDR3. The CDR3 loop reads CASTDRVGLNEQFF. CDR3 nucleotide sequence: TGTGCCAGCACCGACAGGGTGGGGTTGAATGAGCAGTTCTTC.

The chain uses TRBV6-5 and TRBJ2-1; 9 nucleotides align to TRBD1. Germline assignment: CDR1 MNHEY and CDR2 SVGAGI. V lost 6 bases to trimming and J lost 1 base; unmatched junction nucleotides: 4. There are 15 residues in the CDR3. The CDR3 protein is CASRLGTGSYNEQFF. In DNA form, the CDR3 reads TGTGCCAGCAGGCTCGGGACAGGGTCCTACAATGAGCAGTTCTTC.

This chain joins TRBV4-2 and TRBJ1-2; D may be TRBD1 (5 bases). The CDR3 has 13 residues. V was pared by 5 bases and J by 8 bases, with 15 bases between. The germline V gene encodes CDR1 LGHNA and CDR2 YNFKEQ. CDR3 protein: CASSIPQGLGYTF. The CDR3 DNA is TGTGCCAGCAGCATTCCGCAGGGCTTGGGCTACACCTTC.

This clone was seen once. This chain links TRBV11-2 with TRBJ1-2; D uncertain. The CDR3 totals 15 residues. V shed 2 bases and J shed 0 bases, with 10 bases lying between them. The germline V gene encodes CDR1 SGHAT and CDR2 FQNNGV. The CDR3 is CASSLSGLTNYGYTF. In DNA, the CDR3 is TGTGCCAGCAGCTTATCGGGGTTGACTAACTATGGCTACACCTTC.

The chain links TRBV24-1 to TRBJ2-1, with 7 bases aligning to TRBD2. Germline V gene data show CDR1 as KGHDR and CDR2 as SFDVKD. Germline trimming cut 7 bases from V and 7 bases from J; bases unmatched to any gene: 6. CDR3 length equals 13 residues. CDR3 coding DNA: TGTGCCACCAGCTTTAATAGCGGGAATGAGCAGTTCTTC. Translated, it gives CATSFNSGNEQFF.

The chain has TRBV27 and TRBJ1-1; D is perhaps TRBD1 (6 bases). This CDR3 is 13 amino acids long. The V gene lost 5 bases and the J gene lost 10 bases, with 17 bases spanning the gap. Germline values: CDR1 MNHEY, CDR2 SMNVEV (reference sequence). The chain's CDR3 is CASSPATGFSAFF. The DNA for the CDR3 is TGTGCCAGCAGTCCCGCAACAGGGTTCTCAGCTTTCTTT.

The chain uses TRBV6-6 and TRBJ1-2; 9 positions agree with TRBD1. CDR1 MNHNY and CDR2 SVGAGI come from the germline V gene (reference sequence). The length of the CDR3 is 14 residues. The trim removed 5 bases at V and 4 bases at J, leaving 5 bases unmatched. The CDR3 nucleotides are TGTGCCAGCAGTGCGGGACAGGGTGGCTATGGCTACACCTTC. Translated, it gives CASSAGQGGYGYTF.

This clone was picked up a small number of times. The V gene is TRBV4-2, the J gene TRBJ1-1, with no clear D. CDR3 size: 14 residues. V lost 3 bases and J lost 3, with 11 bases in between. Germline CDR1 and CDR2: LGHNA and YNFKEQ. The CDR3 region is CASSHLPSDTEAFF. The CDR3 DNA sequence: TGTGCCAGCAGCCACCTTCCCTCGGACACTGAAGCTTTCTTT.

CDR3 coding DNA: TGTGCCACCAGTGACACAGGGGAGAGGGAGACCCAGTACTTC. As protein: CATSDTGERETQYF. This chain uses TRBV24-1 with TRBJ2-5, with 7 positions matching TRBD1. This CDR3 has 14 amino acids. The germline gives CDR1 KGHDR, CDR2 SFDVKD. The V segment lost 4 bases and the J segment 5 bases; nucleotides outside the gene matches: 6.

This chain uses TRBV2 with TRBJ1-1; 7 bases are shared with TRBD1. After removal of 6 bases from V and 0 bases from J, the junction contained 7 bases not matched to a gene. The CDR3 contains 15 residues. Per the germline V gene, CDR1 is SNHLY and CDR2 is FYNNEI. DNA of the CDR3: TGTGCCAGCAGGGTAAGGGGGCCTATGAACACTGAAGCTTTCTTT. Translated, it gives CASRVRGPMNTEAFF. Using reference TRBV2 and TRBJ1-1 for the parts outside the CDR3, the full variable domain is EPEVTQTPSHQVTQMGQEVILRCVPISNHLYFYWYRQILGQKVEFLVSFYNNEISEKSEIFDDQFSVERPDGSNFTLKIRSTKLEDSAMYFCASRVRGPMNTEAFFGQGTRLTVV.

The rearrangement joins TRBV6-2 or TRBV6-3 to TRBJ2-3; tentative D call: TRBD2 (5 bases). V was clipped by 5 bases and J by 5 bases, with 11 bases between them. Germline CDR1 is MNHEY and CDR2 is SVGEGT. The CDR3 is made up of 13 amino acids. The CDR3 spells CASSNGRGDTQYF. The CDR3 bases are TGTGCCAGCAGTAACGGACGGGGAGATACGCAGTATTTT.

This chain joins TRBV7-2 and TRBJ2-1, with D maybe TRBD1 (5 bases). V lost 5 bases to trimming and J lost 0 bases, with 14 bases between them. Germline V gene sequence: CDR1 SGHTA, CDR2 FQGNSA. This CDR3 region has 16 residues. The CDR3 loop reads CASSPWQGSSYNEQFF. For the CDR3, the DNA is TGTGCCAGCAGCCCCTGGCAGGGTAGCTCCTACAATGAGCAGTTCTTC.

This clone has only one observation. The rearrangement joins TRBV6-5 to TRBJ2-7, with a weak D call TRBD1 (5 bases). Germline CDR1 reads MNHEY; CDR2 reads SVGAGI. Trimming left V 6 bases short and J 2 bases short, with 11 bases between. The CDR3 length is 13 residues. CDR3 in amino acids: CASSQGWAYEQYF. As DNA, the CDR3 is TGTGCCAGCAGCCAGGGTTGGGCCTACGAGCAGTACTTC.

This chain uses TRBV6-5 with TRBJ2-6; D not resolved. Germline assignment: CDR1 MNHEY and CDR2 SVGAGI. V lost 6 bases and J lost 2, with 8 bases in between. The CDR3 covers 14 residues. The CDR3 loop reads CASSPRTGANVLTF. The CDR3 DNA reads TGTGCCAGCAGCCCCAGGACTGGGGCCAACGTCCTGACTTTC.

The chain couples TRBV27 to TRBJ1-1, with D tentatively TRBD1 (5 bases). V was pared by 3 bases and J by 4 bases, with 15 bases between. The CDR3 consists of 15 residues. Germline V CDR1 and CDR2: MNHEY, SMNVEV (reference sequence). DNA for the CDR3: TGTGCCAGCAGTTTTCGGGGGAATGATGCCACTGAAGCTTTCTTT. Its protein product is CASSFRGNDATEAFF.

Note on this clone: The sample holds other DNA sequences that translate to the same CDR3. The chain couples TRBV10-2 to TRBJ1-5, with TRBD1 identical over 10 bases. Per the germline V gene, CDR1 is WSHSY and CDR2 is SAAADI. This CDR3 is 16 amino acids long. The J segment lost 2 bases and the V segment lost 0 bases, leaving 1 base of the junction unmatched. The CDR3 sequence is CASSESGTGGNQPQHF. CDR3 DNA: TGCGCCAGCAGTGAGTCCGGGACAGGGGGCAATCAGCCCCAGCATTTT.

This clone was detected once. The chain employs TRBV30 and TRBJ2-1; 13 nucleotides match TRBD2. This CDR3 comprises 16 residues. CDR1 and CDR2 from the germline V gene are GTSNPN and SVGIG (reference sequence). V trimming: 4 bases; J trimming: 7 bases; junction bases outside the gene matches: 10. The CDR3 region has the DNA TGTGCCTGGAAAAAACTAGCGGGAGGGGGTGGTAATGAGCAGTTCTTC. Protein: CAWKKLAGGGGNEQFF.

Remarks on this clone: Other DNA sequences in the same sample also yield this CDR3. The rearrangement links TRBV18 to TRBJ1-1, with 7 positions matching TRBD1. The V gene's germline CDR1 is KGHSH and CDR2 LQKENI. The J segment lost 2 bases and the V segment lost 3 bases, leaving 6 bases of the junction unmatched. This CDR3 region has 15 residues. CDR3 region: CASSPPGTANTEAFF. CDR3 sequence (DNA): TGTGCCAGCTCACCCCCCGGGACAGCCAACACTGAAGCTTTCTTT.

This chain joins TRBV24-1 and TRBJ1-5; D is unclear. Trimming shortened V by 3 bases and J by 2 bases, and 19 bases separated the two germline ends. Per the germline V gene, CDR1 is KGHDR and CDR2 is SFDVKD. The CDR3 runs to 18 residues. CDR3 nucleotides: TGTGCCACCAGTGATAAAGACCTAACTAAGGAGGGCAATCAGCCCCAGCATTTT. Translation: CATSDKDLTKEGNQPQHF.

V is TRBV19 and J is TRBJ1-1; TRBD1 agrees at 8 bases. CDR1 and CDR2 from the germline V gene are LNHDA and SQIVND (reference sequence). V gave up 2 bases and J gave up 5 bases; unmatched junction bases: 10. The CDR3 spans 16 residues. CDR3 in amino acids: CASSIWGQVLGTEAFF. The CDR3 DNA follows: TGTGCCAGTAGTATATGGGGACAGGTTTTAGGGACTGAAGCTTTCTTT.

The rearrangement uses TRBV5-1 and TRBJ2-7; 9 bases fit TRBD2. Germline lookup yields CDR1 SGHRS and CDR2 YFSETQ. Trimming took 0 bases from V and 1 from J; bases not matched to a gene: 5. The CDR3 totals 16 residues. The DNA for the CDR3 is TGCGCCAGCAGCTTGGGTCGACTAGCGGCATCCTACGAGCAGTACTTC. Amino acid sequence: CASSLGRLAASYEQYF.

This rearrangement joins TRBV6-5 to TRBJ2-7; TRBD2 matches 7 bases. Germline V gene lookup returns CDR1 MNHEY and CDR2 SVGAGI. After removal of 6 bases from V and 6 bases from J, the junction contained 11 bases not matched to a gene. The CDR3 extends over 14 amino acids. The CDR3 sequence is CASSLQGGAAEQYF. CDR3 nucleotides: TGTGCCAGCAGCCTTCAGGGAGGGGCCGCCGAGCAGTACTTC.

This sequence joins TRBV2 and TRBJ2-7, with D uncertain. Germline V gene lookup returns CDR1 SNHLY and CDR2 FYNNEI. This CDR3 has 12 residues. V lost 4 bases and J lost 2, with 6 bases in between. This CDR3 is CASSVSPYEQYF. DNA for the CDR3: TGTGCCAGCAGTGTGAGCCCCTACGAGCAGTACTTC. Full variable domain (rest looked up from reference TRBV2 and TRBJ2-7): EPEVTQTPSHQVTQMGQEVILRCVPISNHLYFYWYRQILGQKVEFLVSFYNNEISEKSEIFDDQFSVERPDGSNFTLKIRSTKLEDSAMYFCASSVSPYEQYFGPGTRLTVT.

This sequence joins TRBV5-1 and TRBJ2-1; D might be TRBD2 (5 bases). V was cut by 2 bases and J by 6 bases, with 15 bases left in between. Germline CDR1 SGHRS, CDR2 YFSETQ. The CDR3 contains 15 residues. For the CDR3, the DNA is TGCGCCAGCAGCTTTGGCGGGTCCGCGAGCAATGAGCAGTTCTTC. Translating it yields CASSFGGSASNEQFF.

The rearrangement links TRBV6-5 to TRBJ2-5, with 7 bases lining up with TRBD1. Per the germline V gene, CDR1 is MNHEY and CDR2 is SVGAGI. The CDR3 extends over 15 amino acids. The junction had 11 bases not matched to a gene; V was cut back by 5 bases and J by 5 bases. The CDR3 DNA follows: TGTGCCAGCAGTACCACAGGGGCGCGAGACGAGACCCAGTACTTC. This encodes CASSTTGARDETQYF.

The rearrangement uses TRBV7-8 and TRBJ2-1; 11 bases map to TRBD2. Trimming cost V 5 bases and J 4 bases; bases outside gene matches: 1. The CDR3 has 14 amino acids. The V gene's germline CDR1 is SGHVS and CDR2 FQNEAQ. DNA of the CDR3: TGTGCCAGCAGCGGGACTAGCGGATACAATGAGCAGTTCTTC. The encoded protein is CASSGTSGYNEQFF.

The chain recombines TRBV4-1 with TRBJ2-1, with TRBD1 identical over 7 bases. Losses at the gene ends were 5 bases for V and 1 base for J; bases not matched to a gene: 14. Germline V gives CDR1 MGHRA, CDR2 YSYEKL. This CDR3 has 18 amino acids. This chain's CDR3 is CASSERTGNSLSYNEQFF. CDR3 nucleotides: TGCGCCAGCAGCGAGCGGACAGGCAACTCCTTGTCCTACAATGAGCAGTTCTTC.

The chain recombines TRBV5-6 with TRBJ2-7; D may be TRBD2 (6 bases). In germline, CDR1 is SGHDT, CDR2 YYEEEE. V dropped 4 bases and J dropped 7 bases, with 18 bases sitting between them. CDR3 length equals 14 residues. In DNA form, the CDR3 reads TGTGCCAGCAGCCTGGGACTGCCCTCGGGGGAGCAGTACTTC. Amino acids: CASSLGLPSGEQYF.